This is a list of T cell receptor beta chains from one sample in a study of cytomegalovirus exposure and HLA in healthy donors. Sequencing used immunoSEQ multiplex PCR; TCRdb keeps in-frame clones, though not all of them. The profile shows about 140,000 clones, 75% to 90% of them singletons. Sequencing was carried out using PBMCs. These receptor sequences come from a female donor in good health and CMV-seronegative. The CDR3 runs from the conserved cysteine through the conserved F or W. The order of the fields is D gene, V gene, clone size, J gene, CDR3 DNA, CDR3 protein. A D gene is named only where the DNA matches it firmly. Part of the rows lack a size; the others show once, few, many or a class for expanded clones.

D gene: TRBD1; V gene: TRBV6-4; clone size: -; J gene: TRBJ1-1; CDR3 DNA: TGTGCCAGCAGTGTGGGACAGGGGCAGAACACTGAAGCTTTCTTT; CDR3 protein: CASSVGQGQNTEAFF
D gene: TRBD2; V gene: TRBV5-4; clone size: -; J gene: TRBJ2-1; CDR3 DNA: TGTGCCAGCAGCTTAATAGCGGGGGCCTACAATGAGCAGTTCTTC; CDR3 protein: CASSLIAGAYNEQFF
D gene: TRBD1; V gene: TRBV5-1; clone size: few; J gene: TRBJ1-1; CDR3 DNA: TGCGCCAGCAGCTTGGGAGGCAGGGGGTACACTGAAGCTTTCTTT; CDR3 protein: CASSLGGRGYTEAFF
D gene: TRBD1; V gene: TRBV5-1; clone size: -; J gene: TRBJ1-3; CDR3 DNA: TGCGCCAGCAGCTTGACAGGGGTGTTAGGAAACACCATATATTTT; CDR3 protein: CASSLTGVLGNTIYF
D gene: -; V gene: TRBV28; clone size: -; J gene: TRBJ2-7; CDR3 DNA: TGTGCCAGCAGGTGGAGGCCCTCCTACGAGCAGTACTTC; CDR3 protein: CASRWRPSYEQYF
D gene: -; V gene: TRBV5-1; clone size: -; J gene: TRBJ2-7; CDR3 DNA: TGCGCCAGCAGCACCACGCCGGGACGGGAGACCCCCCAGCAGTACTTC; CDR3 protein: CASSTTPGRETPQQYF
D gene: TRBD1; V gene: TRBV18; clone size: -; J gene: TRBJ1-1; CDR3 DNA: TGTGCCAGCTCTCCAGACAGGGAAACTGAAGCTTTCTTT; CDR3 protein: CASSPDRETEAFF
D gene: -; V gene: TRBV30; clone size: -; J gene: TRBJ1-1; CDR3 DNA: TGTGCCTGGCTTCGTATGGGCCGGACTGAAGCTTTCTTT; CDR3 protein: CAWLRMGRTEAFF
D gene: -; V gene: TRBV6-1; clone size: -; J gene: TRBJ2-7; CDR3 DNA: TGTGCCAGCAGTGAAGCTGGAATAGCGGCGGCCCTAACCCCGGAAGAGTGCGAGCAGTACTTC; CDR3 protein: CASSEAGIAAALTPEECEQYF
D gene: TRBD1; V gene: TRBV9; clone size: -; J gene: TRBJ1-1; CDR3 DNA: TGTGCCAGCAGCGTAGAAGGGGGCGCGGGAGCTTTCTTT; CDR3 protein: CASSVEGGAGAFF
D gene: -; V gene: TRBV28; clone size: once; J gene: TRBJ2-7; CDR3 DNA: TGTGCCAGCGGTCTTCAGGGATACGAGCAGTACTTC; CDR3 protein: CASGLQGYEQYF
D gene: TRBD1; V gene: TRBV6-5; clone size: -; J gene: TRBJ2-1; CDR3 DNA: TGTGCCAGCAGTTACTCGCCATTGACAGGGAATGAGCAGTTCTTC; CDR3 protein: CASSYSPLTGNEQFF
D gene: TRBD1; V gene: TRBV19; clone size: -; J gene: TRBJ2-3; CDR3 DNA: TGTGCCAGTAGTATCCGCGCCGGGACAGGGGCCACAGATACGCAGTATTTT; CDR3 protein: CASSIRAGTGATDTQYF
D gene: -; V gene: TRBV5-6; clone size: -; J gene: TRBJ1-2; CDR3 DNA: TGTGCCAGCAGCTTGGATGGAAAGCGGTATGGCTACACCTTC; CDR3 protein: CASSLDGKRYGYTF
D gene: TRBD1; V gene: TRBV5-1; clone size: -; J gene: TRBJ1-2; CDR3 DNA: TGCGCCAGCAGCTTGGGAGGGACAGGGGGCCGGGGAGGCTACACCTTC; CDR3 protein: CASSLGGTGGRGGYTF
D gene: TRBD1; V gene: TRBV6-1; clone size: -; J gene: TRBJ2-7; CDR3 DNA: TGTGCCAGCAGTGTTGCCGGGACAGAATCCTACGAGCAGTACTTC; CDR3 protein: CASSVAGTESYEQYF
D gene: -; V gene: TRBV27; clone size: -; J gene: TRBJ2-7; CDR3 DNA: TGTGCCAGCAGTTTGAGGGACCCGGGAGTCCACGAGCAGTACTTC; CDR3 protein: CASSLRDPGVHEQYF
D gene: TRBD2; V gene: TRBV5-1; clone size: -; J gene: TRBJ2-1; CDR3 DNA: TGCGCCAGCAGCTCGACTAGCGGGAGCAATGAGCAGTTCTTC; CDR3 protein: CASSSTSGSNEQFF
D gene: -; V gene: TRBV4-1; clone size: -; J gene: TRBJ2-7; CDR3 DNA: TGCGCCAGCAGCCCTCCTCAGGGGCCAGTCGCCGAGCAGTACTTC; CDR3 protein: CASSPPQGPVAEQYF
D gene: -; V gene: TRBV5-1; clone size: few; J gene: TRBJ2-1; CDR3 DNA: TGCGCCAGCAGCTTTGACGGGAGCTCCTACAATGAGCAGTTCTTC; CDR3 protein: CASSFDGSSYNEQFF
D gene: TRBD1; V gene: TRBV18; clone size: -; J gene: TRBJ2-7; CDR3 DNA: TGTGCCAGCTCACAAGGGACAGGGGGCTCCTACGAGCAGTACTTC; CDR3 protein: CASSQGTGGSYEQYF
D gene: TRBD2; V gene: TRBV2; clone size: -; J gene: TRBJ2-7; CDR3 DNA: TGTGCCAGCAGTGAAGGGGCAATAACTAGCGGGGGCTCCTACGAGCAGTACTTC; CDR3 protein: CASSEGAITSGGSYEQYF
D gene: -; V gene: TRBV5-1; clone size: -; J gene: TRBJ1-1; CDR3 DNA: TGCGCCAGCCTCCTCGACAGTGGGGACACTGAAGCTTTCTTT; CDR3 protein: CASLLDSGDTEAFF
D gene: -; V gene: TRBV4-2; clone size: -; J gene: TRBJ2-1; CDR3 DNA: TGTGCCAGCAGCCAAGATCATACTTTCGGGGATGAGCAGTTCTTC; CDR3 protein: CASSQDHTFGDEQFF
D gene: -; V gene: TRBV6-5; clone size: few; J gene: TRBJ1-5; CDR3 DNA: TGTGCCAGCAGTCCCCTTAAATTTAGCAATCAGCCCCAGCATTTT; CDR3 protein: CASSPLKFSNQPQHF
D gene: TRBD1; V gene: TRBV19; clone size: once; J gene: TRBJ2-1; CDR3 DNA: TGTGCCAGTACCCCCGTCACCGGGACAGGTAGGATCAATGAGCAGTTCTTC; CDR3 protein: CASTPVTGTGRINEQFF
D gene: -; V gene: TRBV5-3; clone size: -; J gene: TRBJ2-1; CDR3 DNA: TGTGCCAGAAGCAGACCTTTGGGACTAGCGGACAGGGGGTACAATGAGCAGTTCTTC; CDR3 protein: CARSRPLGLADRGYNEQFF
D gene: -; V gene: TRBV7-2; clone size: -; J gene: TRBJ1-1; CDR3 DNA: TGTGCCAGCAGCACAAAGATGAACACTGAAGCTTTCTTT; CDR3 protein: CASSTKMNTEAFF